This T cell receptor (beta chain) was profiled in a study of CD8 T cells in Susac syndrome. The study's findings and limits: The TCR sequencing and HLA analysis in the study involved a relatively small number of individuals, as the study acknowledged.

Concerning this clonotype itself: Its antigen is unknown.

CD8+ and CD4+ T cells circulating in blood were sequenced for TCR beta. CD8+ and CD4+ T cells were negatively isolated; TEMRA cells were FACS-enriched. CDR1 is ENHRY and CDR2 is SYGVKD in the germline V gene. The CDR3 consists of 16 residues. Trimming shortened V by 3 bases and J by 1 base, and 15 bases separated the two germline ends. RNA totalling roughly 0.45 to 1 ug underwent reverse transcription with random hexamers. Amplification of TCR beta CDR3 by immunoSEQ multiplex PCR spanned 54 Vbeta and 13 Jbeta. TCRdb processed the immunoSEQ multiplex PCR reads anew with MiXCR; each CDR3 protein has one entry. The table shows approximately 100,000 distinct CDR3 sequences, with approximately 91% occurring only once.

The sample was CD4+ T cells from PBMCs. The receptor was isolated from a human donor in good health. The chain recombines TRBV10-3 with TRBJ1-1; D perhaps matches TRBD1 (5 bases). In DNA, the CDR3 is TGTGCCATCAGTGATAGCGGGACGGTGGCGAACACTGAAGCTTTCTTT. Encoded protein: CAISDSGTVANTEAFF.